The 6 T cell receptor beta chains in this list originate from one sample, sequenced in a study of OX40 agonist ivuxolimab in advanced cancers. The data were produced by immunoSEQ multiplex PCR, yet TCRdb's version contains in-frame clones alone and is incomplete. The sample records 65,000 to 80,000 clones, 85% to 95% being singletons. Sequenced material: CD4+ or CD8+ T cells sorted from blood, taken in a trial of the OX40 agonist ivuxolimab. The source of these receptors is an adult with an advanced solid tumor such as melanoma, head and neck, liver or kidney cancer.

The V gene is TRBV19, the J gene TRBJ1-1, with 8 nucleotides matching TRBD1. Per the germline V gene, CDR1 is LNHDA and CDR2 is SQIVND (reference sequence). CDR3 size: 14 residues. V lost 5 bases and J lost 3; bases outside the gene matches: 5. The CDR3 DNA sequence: TGTGCCAGTAGTTTTAGGACAGGGTACACTGAAGCTTTCTTT. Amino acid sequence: CASSFRTGYTEAFF.

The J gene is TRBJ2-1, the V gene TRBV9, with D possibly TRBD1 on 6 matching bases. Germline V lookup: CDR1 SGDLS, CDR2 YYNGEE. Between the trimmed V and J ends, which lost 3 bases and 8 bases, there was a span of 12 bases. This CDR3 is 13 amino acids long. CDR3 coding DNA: TGTGCCAGCAGCGGACAGGTCACTGATGAGCAGTTCTTC. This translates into CASSGQVTDEQFF.

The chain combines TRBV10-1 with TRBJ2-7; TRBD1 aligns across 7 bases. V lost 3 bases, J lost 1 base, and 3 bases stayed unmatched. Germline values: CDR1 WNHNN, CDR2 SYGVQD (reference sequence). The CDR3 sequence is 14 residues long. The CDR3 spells CASSDETGSYEQYF. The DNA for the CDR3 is TGCGCCAGCAGTGACGAGACAGGGTCCTACGAGCAGTACTTC.

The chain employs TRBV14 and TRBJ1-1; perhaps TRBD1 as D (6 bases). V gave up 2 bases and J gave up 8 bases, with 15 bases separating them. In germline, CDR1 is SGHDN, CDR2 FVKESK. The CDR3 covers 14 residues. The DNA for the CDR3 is TGTGCCAGCAGCCAATACGACTGGACAGTCGAAGCTTTCTTT. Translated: CASSQYDWTVEAFF.

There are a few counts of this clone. CDR3 region: CASSDSASGGAETQYF. The DNA of the CDR3 is TGTGCCAGCAGTGACTCGGCTAGCGGGGGGGCAGAGACCCAGTACTTC. V usage is TRBV6-4 and J usage is TRBJ2-5; the match to TRBD2 covers 12 bases. Trimming took 0 bases from V and 4 from J; bases not matched to a gene: 3. There are 16 residues in the CDR3. Germline CDR1 is MRHNA and CDR2 is SNTAGT.

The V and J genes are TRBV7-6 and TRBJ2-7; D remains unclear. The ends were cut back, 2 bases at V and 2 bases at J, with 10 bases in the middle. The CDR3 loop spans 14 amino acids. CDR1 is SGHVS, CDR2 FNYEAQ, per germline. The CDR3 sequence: CASSLYDHTYEQYF. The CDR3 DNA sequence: TGTGCCAGCAGCTTATATGACCATACCTACGAGCAGTACTTC.